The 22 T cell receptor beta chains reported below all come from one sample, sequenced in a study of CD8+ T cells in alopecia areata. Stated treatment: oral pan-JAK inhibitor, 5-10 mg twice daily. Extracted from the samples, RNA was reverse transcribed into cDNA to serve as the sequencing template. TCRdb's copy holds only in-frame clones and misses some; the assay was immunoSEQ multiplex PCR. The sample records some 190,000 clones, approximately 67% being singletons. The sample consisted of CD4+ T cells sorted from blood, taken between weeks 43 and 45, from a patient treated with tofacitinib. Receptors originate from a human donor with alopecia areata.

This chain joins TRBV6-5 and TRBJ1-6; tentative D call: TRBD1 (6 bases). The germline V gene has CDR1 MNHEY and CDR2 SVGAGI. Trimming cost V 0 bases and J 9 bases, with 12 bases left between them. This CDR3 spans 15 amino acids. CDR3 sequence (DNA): TGTGCCAGCAGTTACTCGACAGGTCGAATTTCACCCCTCCACTTT. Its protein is CASSYSTGRISPLHF.

This chain's CDR3 is CASRTTGGADTEAFF. Here the CDR3 DNA reads TGTGCCAGCAGGACTACAGGGGGCGCGGACACTGAAGCTTTCTTT. The chain links TRBV28 to TRBJ1-1; 9 nucleotides line up with TRBD1. Unmatched junction bases numbered 8, after V lost 6 bases and J lost 3 bases. This CDR3 has 15 amino acids. Germline V CDR1 and CDR2: MDHEN, SYDVKM.

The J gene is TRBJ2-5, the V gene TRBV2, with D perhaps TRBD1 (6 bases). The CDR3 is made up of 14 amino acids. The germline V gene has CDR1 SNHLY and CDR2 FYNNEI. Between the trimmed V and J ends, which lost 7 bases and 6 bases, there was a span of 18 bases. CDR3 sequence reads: CASNRDIGEKTQYF. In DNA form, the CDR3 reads TGTGCCAGCAACCGGGACATAGGGGAGAAGACCCAGTACTTC.

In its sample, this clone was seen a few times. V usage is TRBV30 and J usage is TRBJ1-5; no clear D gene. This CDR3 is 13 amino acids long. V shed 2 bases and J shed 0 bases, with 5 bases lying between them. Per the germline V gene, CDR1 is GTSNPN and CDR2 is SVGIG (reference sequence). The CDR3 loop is CAWSMDSNQPQHF. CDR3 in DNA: TGTGCCTGGAGTATGGATAGCAATCAGCCCCAGCATTTT.

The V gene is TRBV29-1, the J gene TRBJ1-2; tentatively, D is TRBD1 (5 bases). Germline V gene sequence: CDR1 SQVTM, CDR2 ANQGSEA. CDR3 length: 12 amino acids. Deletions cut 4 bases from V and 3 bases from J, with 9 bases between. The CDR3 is CSVGRVDYGYTF. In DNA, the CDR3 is TGCAGCGTTGGCAGGGTAGACTATGGCTACACCTTC. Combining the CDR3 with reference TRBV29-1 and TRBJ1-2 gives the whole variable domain SAVISQKPSRDICQRGTSLTIQCQVDSQVTMMFWYRQQPGQSLTLIATANQGSEATYESGFVIDKFPISRPNLTFSTLTVSNMSPEDSSIYLCSVGRVDYGYTFGSGTRLTVV.

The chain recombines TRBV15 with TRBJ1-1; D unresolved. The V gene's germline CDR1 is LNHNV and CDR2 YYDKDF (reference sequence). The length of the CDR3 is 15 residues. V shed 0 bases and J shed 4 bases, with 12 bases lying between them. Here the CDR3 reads CATSRDRQAVTEAFF. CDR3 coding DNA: TGTGCCACCAGCAGAGATCGGCAGGCTGTCACTGAAGCTTTCTTT.

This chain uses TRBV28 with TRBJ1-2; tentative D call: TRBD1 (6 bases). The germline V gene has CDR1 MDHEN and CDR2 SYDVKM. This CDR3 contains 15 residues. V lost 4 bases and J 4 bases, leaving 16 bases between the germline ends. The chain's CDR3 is CASSYRGGLGYGYTF. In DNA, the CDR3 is TGTGCCAGCAGTTACCGTGGGGGGCTCGGCTATGGCTACACCTTC.

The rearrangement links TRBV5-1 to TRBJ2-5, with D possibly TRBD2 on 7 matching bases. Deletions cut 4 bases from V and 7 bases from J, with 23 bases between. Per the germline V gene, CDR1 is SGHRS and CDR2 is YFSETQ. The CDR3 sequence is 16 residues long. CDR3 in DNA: TGCGCCAGCAGCAACTCCACAGGGAGGGCTAGGGGGACCCAGTACTTC. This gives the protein CASSNSTGRARGTQYF.

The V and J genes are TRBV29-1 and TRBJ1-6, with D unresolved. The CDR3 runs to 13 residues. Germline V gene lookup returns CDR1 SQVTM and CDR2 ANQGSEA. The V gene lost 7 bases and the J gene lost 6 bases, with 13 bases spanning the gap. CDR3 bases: TGCAGCGCTAGGGAGGACGGTAATTCACCCCTCCACTTT. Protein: CSAREDGNSPLHF.

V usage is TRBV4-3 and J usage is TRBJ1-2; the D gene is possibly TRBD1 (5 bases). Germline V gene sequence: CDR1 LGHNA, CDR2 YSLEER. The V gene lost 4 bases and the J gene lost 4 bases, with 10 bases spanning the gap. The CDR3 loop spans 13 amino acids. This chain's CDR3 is CASSPGLIYGYTF. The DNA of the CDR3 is TGCGCCAGCAGCCCGGGGCTGATCTATGGCTACACCTTC.

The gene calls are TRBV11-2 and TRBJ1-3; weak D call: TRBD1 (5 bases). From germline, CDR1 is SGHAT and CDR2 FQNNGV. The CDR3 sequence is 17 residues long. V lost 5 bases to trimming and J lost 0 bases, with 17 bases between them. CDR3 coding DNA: TGTGCCAGCAGCCCAGGACACCTATTCCGCTCTGGAAACACCATATATTTT. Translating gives CASSPGHLFRSGNTIYF.

The CDR3 sequence: CASSQVPGQGSIQYF. CDR3 bases: TGCGCCAGCAGCCAAGTCCCGGGACAGGGAAGCATTCAGTACTTC. The J gene is TRBJ2-4, the V gene TRBV4-3; 9 nucleotides align to TRBD1. V lost 1 base, J lost 9 bases, and 7 bases stayed unmatched. This CDR3 spans 15 amino acids. CDR1 LGHNA and CDR2 YSLEER come from the germline V gene.

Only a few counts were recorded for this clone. The CDR3 here is CASSLSELLNSPLHF. The CDR3 DNA is TGTGCCAGCAGCTTGTCGGAACTTCTAAATTCACCCCTCCACTTT. V and J are TRBV11-2 and TRBJ1-6; D remains ambiguous. The CDR3 has 15 residues. V was cut by 3 bases and J by 7 bases, with 13 bases left in between. Germline V gene sequence: CDR1 SGHAT, CDR2 FQNNGV. Full variable domain (remainder filled in from reference TRBV11-2 and TRBJ1-6): EAGVAQSPRYKIIEKRQSVAFWCNPISGHATLYWYQQILGQGPKLLIQFQNNGVVDDSQLPKDRFSAERLKGVDSTLKIQPAKLEDSAVYLCASSLSELLNSPLHFGNGTRLTVT.

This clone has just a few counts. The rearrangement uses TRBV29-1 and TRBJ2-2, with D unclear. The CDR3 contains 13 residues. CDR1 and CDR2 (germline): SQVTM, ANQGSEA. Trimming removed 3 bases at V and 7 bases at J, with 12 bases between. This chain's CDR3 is CSVEHMEVGELFF. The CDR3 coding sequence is TGCAGCGTTGAGCACATGGAAGTCGGGGAGCTGTTTTTT.

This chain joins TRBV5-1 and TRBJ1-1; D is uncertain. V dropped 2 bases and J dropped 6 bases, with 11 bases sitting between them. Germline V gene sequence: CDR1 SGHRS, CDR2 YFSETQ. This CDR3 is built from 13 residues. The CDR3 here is CASSFGQVAEAFF. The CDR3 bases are TGCGCCAGCAGCTTTGGCCAGGTTGCTGAAGCTTTCTTT.

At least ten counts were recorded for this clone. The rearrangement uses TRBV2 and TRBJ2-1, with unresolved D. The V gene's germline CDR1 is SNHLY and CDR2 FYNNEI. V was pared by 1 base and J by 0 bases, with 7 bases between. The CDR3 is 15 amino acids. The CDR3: CASSEEVHSYNEQFF. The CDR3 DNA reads TGTGCCAGCAGTGAAGAGGTACACTCCTACAATGAGCAGTTCTTC.

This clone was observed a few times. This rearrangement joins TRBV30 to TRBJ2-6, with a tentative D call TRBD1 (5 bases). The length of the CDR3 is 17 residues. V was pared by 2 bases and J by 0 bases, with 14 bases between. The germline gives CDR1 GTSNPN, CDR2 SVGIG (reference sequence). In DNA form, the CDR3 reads TGTGCCTGGAGTATTACCCGCAGGGTCTCTGGGGCCAACGTCCTGACTTTC. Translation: CAWSITRRVSGANVLTF.

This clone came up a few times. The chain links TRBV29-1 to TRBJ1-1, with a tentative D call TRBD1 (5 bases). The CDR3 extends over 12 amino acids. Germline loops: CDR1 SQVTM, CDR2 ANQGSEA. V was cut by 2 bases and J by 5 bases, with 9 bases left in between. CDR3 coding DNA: TGCAGCGTTGAACGGGGGTTTACTGAAGCTTTCTTT. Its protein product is CSVERGFTEAFF.

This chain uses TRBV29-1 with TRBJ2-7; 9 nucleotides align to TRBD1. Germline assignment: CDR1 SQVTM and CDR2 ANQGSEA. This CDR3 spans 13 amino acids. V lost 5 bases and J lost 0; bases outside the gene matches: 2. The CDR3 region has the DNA TGCAGCGTTAAGGACAGGGGCTCCTACGAGCAGTACTTC. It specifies CSVKDRGSYEQYF.

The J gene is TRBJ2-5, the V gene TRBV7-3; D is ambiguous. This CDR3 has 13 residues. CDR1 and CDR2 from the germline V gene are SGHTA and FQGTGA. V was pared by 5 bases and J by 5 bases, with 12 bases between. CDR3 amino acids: CASSRGSEETQYF. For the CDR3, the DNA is TGTGCCAGCAGCCGAGGTAGTGAGGAGACCCAGTACTTC.

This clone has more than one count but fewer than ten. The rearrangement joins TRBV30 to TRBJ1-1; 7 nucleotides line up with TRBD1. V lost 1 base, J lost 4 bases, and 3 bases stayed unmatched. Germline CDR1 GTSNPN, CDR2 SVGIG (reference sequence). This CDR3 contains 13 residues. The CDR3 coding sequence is TGTGCCTGGAGTGAGGGGGCAACCACTGAAGCTTTCTTT. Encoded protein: CAWSEGATTEAFF.

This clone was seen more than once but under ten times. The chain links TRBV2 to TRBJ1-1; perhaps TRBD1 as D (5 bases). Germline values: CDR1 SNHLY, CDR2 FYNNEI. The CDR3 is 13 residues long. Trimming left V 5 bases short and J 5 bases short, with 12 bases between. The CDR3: CASSSLQATEAFF. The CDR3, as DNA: TGTGCCAGCAGTTCACTACAGGCAACTGAAGCTTTCTTT. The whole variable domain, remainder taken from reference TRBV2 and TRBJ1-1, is EPEVTQTPSHQVTQMGQEVILRCVPISNHLYFYWYRQILGQKVEFLVSFYNNEISEKSEIFDDQFSVERPDGSNFTLKIRSTKLEDSAMYFCASSSLQATEAFFGQGTRLTVV.